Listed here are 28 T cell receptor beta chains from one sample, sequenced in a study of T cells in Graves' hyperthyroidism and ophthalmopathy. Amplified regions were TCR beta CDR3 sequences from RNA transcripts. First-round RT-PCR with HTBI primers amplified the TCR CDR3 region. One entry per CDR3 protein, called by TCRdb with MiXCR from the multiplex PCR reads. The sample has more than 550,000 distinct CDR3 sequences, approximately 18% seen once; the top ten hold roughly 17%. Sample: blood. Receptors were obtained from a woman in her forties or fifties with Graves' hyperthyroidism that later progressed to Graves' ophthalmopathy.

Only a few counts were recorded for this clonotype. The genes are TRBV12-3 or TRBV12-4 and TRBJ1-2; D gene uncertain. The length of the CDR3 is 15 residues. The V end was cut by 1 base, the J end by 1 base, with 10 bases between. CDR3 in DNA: TGTGCCAGCAGTTTAGGTACCAGTTATAACTATGGCTACACCTTC. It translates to CASSLGTSYNYGYTF.

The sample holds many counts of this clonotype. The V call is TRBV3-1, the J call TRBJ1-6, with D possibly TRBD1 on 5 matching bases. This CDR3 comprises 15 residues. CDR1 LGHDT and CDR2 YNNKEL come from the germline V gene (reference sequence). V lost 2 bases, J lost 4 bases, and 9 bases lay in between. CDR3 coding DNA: TGTGCCAGCAGCCAACTGACAGATTATAATTCACCCCTCCACTTT. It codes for CASSQLTDYNSPLHF.

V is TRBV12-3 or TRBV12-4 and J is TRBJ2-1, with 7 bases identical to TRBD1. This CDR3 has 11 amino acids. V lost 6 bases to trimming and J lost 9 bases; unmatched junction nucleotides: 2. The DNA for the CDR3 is TGTGCCAGCAGACCAGGGGGTGAGCAGTTCTTC. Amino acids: CASRPGGEQFF.

CDR3 sequence (DNA): TGCAGTGCTAGTGGGAGCGGGGGCCCAGATACGCAGTATTTT. It yields the protein CSASGSGGPDTQYF. The rearrangement joins TRBV20-1 to TRBJ2-3; 8 bases line up with TRBD2. Losses at the gene ends were 3 bases for V and 4 bases for J; bases not matched to a gene: 6. CDR1 and CDR2 from the germline V gene are DFQATT and SNEGSKA (reference sequence). The CDR3 covers 14 residues.

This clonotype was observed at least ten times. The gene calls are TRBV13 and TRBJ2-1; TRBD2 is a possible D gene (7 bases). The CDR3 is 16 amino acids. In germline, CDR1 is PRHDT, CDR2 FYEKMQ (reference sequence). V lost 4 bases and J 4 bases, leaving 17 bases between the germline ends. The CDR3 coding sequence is TGTGCCAGCAGCTCCCCCGGGCGGGGGCCGTACAATGAGCAGTTCTTC. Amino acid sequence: CASSSPGRGPYNEQFF. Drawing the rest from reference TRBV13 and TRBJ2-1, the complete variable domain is AAGVIQSPRHLIKEKRETATLKCYPIPRHDTVYWYQQGPGQDPQFLISFYEKMQSDKGSIPDRFSAQQFSDYHSELNMSSLELGDSALYFCASSSPGRGPYNEQFFGPGTRLTVL.

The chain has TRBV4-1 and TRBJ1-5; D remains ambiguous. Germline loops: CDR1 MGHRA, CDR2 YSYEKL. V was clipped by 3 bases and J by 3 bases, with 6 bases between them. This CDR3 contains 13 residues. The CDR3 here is CASSHTLNQPQHF. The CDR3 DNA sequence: TGCGCCAGCAGCCACACTCTCAATCAGCCCCAGCATTTT.

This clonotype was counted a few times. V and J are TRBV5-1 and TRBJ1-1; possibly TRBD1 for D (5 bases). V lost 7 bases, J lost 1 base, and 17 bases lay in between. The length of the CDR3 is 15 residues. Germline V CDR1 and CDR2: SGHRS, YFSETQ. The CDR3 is CASLPRGGANTEAFF. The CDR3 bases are TGCGCCAGCCTTCCCAGAGGAGGGGCGAACACTGAAGCTTTCTTT.

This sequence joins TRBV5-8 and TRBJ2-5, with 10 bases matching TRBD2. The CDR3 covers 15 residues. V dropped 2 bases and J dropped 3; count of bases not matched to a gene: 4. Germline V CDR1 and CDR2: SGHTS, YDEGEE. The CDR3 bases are TGTGCCAGCAGCTTACAAGCGGGGGGGGAAGAGACCCAGTACTTC. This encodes CASSLQAGGEETQYF.

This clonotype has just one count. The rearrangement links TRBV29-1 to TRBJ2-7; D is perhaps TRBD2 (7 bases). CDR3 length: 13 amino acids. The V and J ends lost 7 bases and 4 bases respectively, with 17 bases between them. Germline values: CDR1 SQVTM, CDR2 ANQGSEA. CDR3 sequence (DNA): TGCAGCGCAGAGGGGGGGGTATTGTACGAGCAGTACTTC. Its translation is CSAEGGVLYEQYF.

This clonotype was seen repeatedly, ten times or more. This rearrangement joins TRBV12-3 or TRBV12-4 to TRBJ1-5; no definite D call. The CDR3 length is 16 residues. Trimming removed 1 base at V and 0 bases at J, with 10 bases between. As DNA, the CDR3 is TGTGCCAGCAGTTTAGACGGGCCTTATAGCAATCAGCCCCAGCATTTT. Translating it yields CASSLDGPYSNQPQHF.

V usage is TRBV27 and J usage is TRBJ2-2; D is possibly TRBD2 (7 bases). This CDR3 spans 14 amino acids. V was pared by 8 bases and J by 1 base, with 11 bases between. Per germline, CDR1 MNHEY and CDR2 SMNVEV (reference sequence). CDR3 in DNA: TGTGCCAGCGGGGGGGCGGGGAACACCGGGGAGCTGTTTTTT. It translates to CASGGAGNTGELFF.

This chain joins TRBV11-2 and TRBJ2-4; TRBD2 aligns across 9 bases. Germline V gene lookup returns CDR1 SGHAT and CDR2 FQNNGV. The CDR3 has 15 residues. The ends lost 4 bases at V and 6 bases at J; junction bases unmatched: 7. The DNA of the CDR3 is TGTGCCAGCAGCTCGGGACTAGCTTTGGGAAACATTCAGTACTTC. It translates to CASSSGLALGNIQYF.

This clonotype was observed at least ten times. CDR3 DNA: TGTGCCAGCAGTTACAGGGATCCGCCGGCAGAAGAGACCCAGTACTTC. This encodes CASSYRDPPAEETQYF. V is TRBV6-1 and J is TRBJ2-5; weak D call: TRBD1 (6 bases). Between the trimmed V and J ends, which lost 5 bases and 3 bases, there was a span of 19 bases. Germline CDR1 reads MNHNS; CDR2 reads SASEGT. The CDR3 covers 16 residues.

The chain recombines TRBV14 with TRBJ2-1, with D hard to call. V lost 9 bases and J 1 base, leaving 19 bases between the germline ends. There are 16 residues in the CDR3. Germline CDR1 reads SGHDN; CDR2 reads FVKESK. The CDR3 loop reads CASNRVGVGSYNEQFF. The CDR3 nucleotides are TGTGCCAGTAACAGAGTAGGAGTCGGGTCCTACAATGAGCAGTTCTTC.

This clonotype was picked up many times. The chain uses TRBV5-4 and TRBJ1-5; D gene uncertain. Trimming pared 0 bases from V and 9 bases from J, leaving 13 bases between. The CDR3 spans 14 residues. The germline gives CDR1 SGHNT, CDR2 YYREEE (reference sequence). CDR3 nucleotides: TGTGCCAGCAGCTTGGACGGGGTTCTTAGGCCCCAGCATTTT. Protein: CASSLDGVLRPQHF.

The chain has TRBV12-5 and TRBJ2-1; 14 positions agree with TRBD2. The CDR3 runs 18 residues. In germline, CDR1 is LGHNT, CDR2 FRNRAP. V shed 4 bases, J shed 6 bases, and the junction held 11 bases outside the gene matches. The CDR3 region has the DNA TGTGCTAGTGGTTCGTACCCGGGACTAGCGGGGGACCTCAATGAGCAGTTCTTC. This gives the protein CASGSYPGLAGDLNEQFF. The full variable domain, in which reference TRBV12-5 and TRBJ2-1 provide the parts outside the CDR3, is DARVTQTPRHKVTEMGQEVTMRCQPILGHNTVFWYRQTMMQGLELLAYFRNRAPLDDSGMPKDRFSAEMPDATLATLKIQPSEPRDSAVYFCASGSYPGLAGDLNEQFFGPGTRLTVL.

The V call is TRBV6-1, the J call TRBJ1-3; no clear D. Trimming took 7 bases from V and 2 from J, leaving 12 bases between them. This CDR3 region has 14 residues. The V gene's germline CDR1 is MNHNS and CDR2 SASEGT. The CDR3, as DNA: TGTGCCAGCACGAGGGTCCCTGCTGGAAACACCATATATTTT. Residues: CASTRVPAGNTIYF.

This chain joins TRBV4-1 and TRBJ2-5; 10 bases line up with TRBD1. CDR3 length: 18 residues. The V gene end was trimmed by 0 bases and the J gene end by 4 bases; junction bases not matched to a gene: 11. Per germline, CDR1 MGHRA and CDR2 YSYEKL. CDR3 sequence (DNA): TGCGCCAGCAGCCAAGATGCTGGGACAGGGGAGGTGGGAGAGACCCAGTACTTC. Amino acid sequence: CASSQDAGTGEVGETQYF.

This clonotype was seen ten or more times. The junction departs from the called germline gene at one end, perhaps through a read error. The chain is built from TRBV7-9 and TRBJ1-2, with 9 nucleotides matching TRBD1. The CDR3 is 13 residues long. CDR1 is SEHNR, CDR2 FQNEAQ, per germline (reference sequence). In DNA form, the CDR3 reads TGCGCCAGCAGCCCGGACAGGGGACGTGGCTACACCTTC. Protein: CASSPDRGRGYTF.

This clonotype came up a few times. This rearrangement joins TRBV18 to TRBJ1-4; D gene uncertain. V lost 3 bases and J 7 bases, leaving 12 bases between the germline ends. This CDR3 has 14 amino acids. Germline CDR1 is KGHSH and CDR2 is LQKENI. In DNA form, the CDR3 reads TGTGCCAGCTCACCTCAGCGGGCGGCTGAAAAACTGTTTTTT. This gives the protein CASSPQRAAEKLFF.

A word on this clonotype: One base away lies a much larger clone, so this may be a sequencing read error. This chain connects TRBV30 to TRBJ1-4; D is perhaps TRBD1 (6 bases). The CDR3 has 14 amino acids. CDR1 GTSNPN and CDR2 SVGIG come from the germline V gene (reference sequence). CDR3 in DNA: TGTGCCTGGAGTGTGTGGGGGCGCGGTGAAAAACCGTTTTTT. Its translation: CAWSVWGRGEKPFF.

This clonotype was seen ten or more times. In DNA, the CDR3 is TGTGCCAGCTCACCACCCGAGAGGTACACTGAAGCTTTCTTT. This translates into CASSPPERYTEAFF. The chain has TRBV18 and TRBJ1-1; D unclear. Deletions cut 0 bases from V and 3 bases from J, with 8 bases between. Germline V gene sequence: CDR1 KGHSH, CDR2 LQKENI. The CDR3 has 14 amino acids. Drawing the rest from reference TRBV18 and TRBJ1-1, the complete variable domain is NAGVMQNPRHLVRRRGQEARLRCSPMKGHSHVYWYRQLPEEGLKFMVYLQKENIIDESGMPKERFSAEFPKEGPSILRIQQVVRGDSAAYFCASSPPERYTEAFFGQGTRLTVV.

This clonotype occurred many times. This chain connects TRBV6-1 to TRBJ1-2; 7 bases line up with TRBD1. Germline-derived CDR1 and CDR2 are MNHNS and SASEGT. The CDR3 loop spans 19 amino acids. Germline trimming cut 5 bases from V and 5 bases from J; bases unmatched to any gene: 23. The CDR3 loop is CASSRPGGGQSLRGYGYTF. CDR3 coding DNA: TGTGCCAGCAGTAGGCCTGGGGGGGGACAGAGCCTCCGGGGGTATGGCTACACCTTC.

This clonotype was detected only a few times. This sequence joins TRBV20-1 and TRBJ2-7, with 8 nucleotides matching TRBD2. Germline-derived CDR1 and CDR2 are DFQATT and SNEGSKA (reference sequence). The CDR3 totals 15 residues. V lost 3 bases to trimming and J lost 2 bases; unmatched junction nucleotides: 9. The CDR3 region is CSARALLRGAYEQYF. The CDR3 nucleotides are TGCAGTGCTAGGGCCCTGTTGCGGGGGGCCTACGAGCAGTACTTC.

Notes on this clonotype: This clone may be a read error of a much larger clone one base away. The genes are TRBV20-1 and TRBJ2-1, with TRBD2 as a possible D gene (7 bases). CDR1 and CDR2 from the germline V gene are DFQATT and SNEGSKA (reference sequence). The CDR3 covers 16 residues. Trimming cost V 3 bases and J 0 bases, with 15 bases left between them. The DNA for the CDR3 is TGCAGTGCTAGTCGGGGGCGGGGGAGCTCCTACAATGAGCAGTTCTTC. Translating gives CSASRGRGSSYNEQFF.

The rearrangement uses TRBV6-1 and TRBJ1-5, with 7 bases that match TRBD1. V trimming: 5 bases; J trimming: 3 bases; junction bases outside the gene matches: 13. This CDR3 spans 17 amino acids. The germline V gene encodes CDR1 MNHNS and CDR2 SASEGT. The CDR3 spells CASSKEQGGIYNQPQHF. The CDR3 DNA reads TGTGCCAGCAGTAAGGAGCAGGGGGGGATATACAATCAGCCCCAGCATTTT.

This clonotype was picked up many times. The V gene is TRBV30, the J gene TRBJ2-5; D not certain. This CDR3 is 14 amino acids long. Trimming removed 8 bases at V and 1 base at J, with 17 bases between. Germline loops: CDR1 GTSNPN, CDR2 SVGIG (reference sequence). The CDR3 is CALNRQSLQETQYF. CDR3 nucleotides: TGTGCCCTGAATCGGCAGAGCCTCCAAGAGACCCAGTACTTC. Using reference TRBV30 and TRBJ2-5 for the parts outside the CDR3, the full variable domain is SQTIHQWPATLVQPVGSPLSLECTVEGTSNPNLYWYRQAAGRGLQLLFYSVGIGQISSEVPQNLSASRPQDRQFILSSKKLLLSDSGFYLCALNRQSLQETQYFGPGTRLLVL.

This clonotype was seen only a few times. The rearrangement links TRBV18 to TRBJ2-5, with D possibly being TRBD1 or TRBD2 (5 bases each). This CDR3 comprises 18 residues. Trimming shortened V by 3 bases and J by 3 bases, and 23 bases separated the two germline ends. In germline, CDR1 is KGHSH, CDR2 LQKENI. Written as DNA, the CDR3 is TGTGCCAGCTCACCGCGGCCCGCGGACGGGACGGGTGAAGAGACCCAGTACTTC. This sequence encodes CASSPRPADGTGEETQYF.